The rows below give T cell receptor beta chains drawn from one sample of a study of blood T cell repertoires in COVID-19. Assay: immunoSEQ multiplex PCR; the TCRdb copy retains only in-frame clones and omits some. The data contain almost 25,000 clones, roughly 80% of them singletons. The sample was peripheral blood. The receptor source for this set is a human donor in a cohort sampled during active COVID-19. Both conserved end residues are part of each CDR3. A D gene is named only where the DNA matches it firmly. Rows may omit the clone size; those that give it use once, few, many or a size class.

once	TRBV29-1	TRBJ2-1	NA	TGCAGCGTTCCAAGCGATTGGAATGAGCAGTTCTTC	CSVPSDWNEQFF
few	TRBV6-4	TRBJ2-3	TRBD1	TGTGCCAGCAGTGACTCACAGGGGGCAGATACGCAGTATTTT	CASSDSQGADTQYF
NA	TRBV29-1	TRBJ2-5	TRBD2	TGCAGCGTTACGTTTGGACTAGGCTTGGGTGAGACCCAGTACTTC	CSVTFGLGLGETQYF
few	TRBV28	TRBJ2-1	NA	TGTGCCAGCACCGTTTTGGGGACTCAGCGAGGGTACAATGAGCAGTTCTTC	CASTVLGTQRGYNEQFF
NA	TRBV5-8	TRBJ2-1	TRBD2	TGTGCCAGCAGCTTGTCGGGACTAGCGGGAGCGGATGAGCAGTTCTTC	CASSLSGLAGADEQFF
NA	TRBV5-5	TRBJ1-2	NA	TGTGCCAGCAGTTCTACCGCCTCAGAGGGACACTTC	CASSSTASEGHF
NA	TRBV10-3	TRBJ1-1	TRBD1	TGTGCCATCAGAAGACAGGGGATGAACACTGAAGCTTTCTTT	CAIRRQGMNTEAFF
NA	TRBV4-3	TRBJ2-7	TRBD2	TGCGCCAGCAGCCAAGACCTCTTTAGCGGGTCAGGACCCTACGAGCAGTACTTC	CASSQDLFSGSGPYEQYF
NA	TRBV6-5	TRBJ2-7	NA	TGTGCCAGCAGGCGGGACGTAGTCCACGAGCAGTACTTC	CASRRDVVHEQYF
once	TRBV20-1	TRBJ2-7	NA	TGCAGTGCTAGTGTTCTGGCCGAGCAGTACTTC	CSASVLAEQYF
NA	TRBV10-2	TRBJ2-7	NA	TGCGCCAGCGCAGGGGAGGGGATTTGGGAGCAGTACTTC	CASAGEGIWEQYF
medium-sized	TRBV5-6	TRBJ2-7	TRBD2	TGTGCCAGCAGCTTGGTGAGGGCTAGCGGCGCCTCCGCCCGCCACGAGCAGTACTTC	CASSLVRASGASARHEQYF
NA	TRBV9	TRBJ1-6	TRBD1	TGTGCCAGCAGCGAGGGACAGGGATACCCCTATAATTCACCCCTCCACTTT	CASSEGQGYPYNSPLHF
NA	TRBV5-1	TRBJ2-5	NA	TGCGCCAGCAGCTTGTCGTACAGTCCACAAGAGACCCAGTACTTC	CASSLSYSPQETQYF
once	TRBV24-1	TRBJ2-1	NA	TGTGCCACCAGTGACCAGCGGAGAAGCTCCTACAATGAGCAGTTCTTC	CATSDQRRSSYNEQFF
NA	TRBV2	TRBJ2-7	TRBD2	TGTGCCAGCAGGGACCTAGCGGGAGAAGGGTACGAGCAGTACTTC	CASRDLAGEGYEQYF
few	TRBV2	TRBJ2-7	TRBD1	TGTGCCAGCAGTGAAGGGGGGACAGGGTTGTACGAGCAGTACTTC	CASSEGGTGLYEQYF
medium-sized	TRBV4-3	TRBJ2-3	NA	TGCGCCAGCAGCCAAGATGTGGGTCTAGGGGCCCTCCTGCAGTATTTT	CASSQDVGLGALLQYF
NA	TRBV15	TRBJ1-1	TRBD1	TGTGCCACCAGCACGCGACAGGGAGGTACTGAAGCTTTCTTT	CATSTRQGGTEAFF
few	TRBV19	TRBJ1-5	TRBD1	TGTGCCAGTATCTCCACAGGGGGAAGGAATCAGCCCCAGCATTTT	CASISTGGRNQPQHF
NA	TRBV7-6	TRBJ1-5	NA	TGTGCCAGCAGCTTAGTAGGGGAGGGTCAGCCCCAGCATTTT	CASSLVGEGQPQHF
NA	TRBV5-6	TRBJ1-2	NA	TGTGCCAGCAGCTTGGCCTTTGCAGGGTATGGCTACACCTTC	CASSLAFAGYGYTF
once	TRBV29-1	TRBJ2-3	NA	TGCAGCGTTCCCAGGGGCTTGGGCACAGATACGCAGTATTTT	CSVPRGLGTDTQYF
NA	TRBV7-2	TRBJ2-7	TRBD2	TGTGCCAGCAGAATGGGGGGGACTTACGAGCAGTACTTC	CASRMGGTYEQYF
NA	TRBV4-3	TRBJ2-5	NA	TGCGCCAGCAGCCACTCACAGGGCTACCAAGAGACCCAGTACTTC	CASSHSQGYQETQYF
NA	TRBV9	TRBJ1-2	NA	TGTGCCAGCAGCGACACAGTGAGTGGCTACACCTTC	CASSDTVSGYTF
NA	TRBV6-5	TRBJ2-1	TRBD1	TGTGCCAGCAGGGGACAGGGAGTACAGTTCTTC	CASRGQGVQFF
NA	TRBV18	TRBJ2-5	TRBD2	TGTGCCAGCTCACCACCGGTGGGACTACAAGAGACCCAGTACTTC	CASSPPVGLQETQYF
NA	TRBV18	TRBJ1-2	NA	TGTGCCAGCTCCCCACTTGGACGGGGACTTAACTATGGCTACACCTTC	CASSPLGRGLNYGYTF
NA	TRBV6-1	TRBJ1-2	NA	TGTGCCAGCAGTGAAGCGCAAGTAACAGTAGGCTATGGCTACACCTTC	CASSEAQVTVGYGYTF
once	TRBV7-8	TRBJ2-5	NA	TGTGCCAGCAGCATACAGGGAGGGGCTGGCGAGACCCAGTACTTC	CASSIQGGAGETQYF
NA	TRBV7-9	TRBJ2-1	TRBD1	TGTGCCAGCAGCTCAGGGGGCCCGCACAATGAGCAGTTCTTC	CASSSGGPHNEQFF
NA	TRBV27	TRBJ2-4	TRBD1	TGTGCCAGCAGAAAGGGTTCGGGACAGGGTGACATTCAGTACTTC	CASRKGSGQGDIQYF
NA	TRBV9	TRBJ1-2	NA	TGTGCCAGCAGCGTAGAGAGACACACGACTAACTATGGCTACACCTTC	CASSVERHTTNYGYTF
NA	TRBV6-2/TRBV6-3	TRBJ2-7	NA	TGTGCCAGCAGTTACGACCCAGCGAGCTCCTACGAGCAGTACTTC	CASSYDPASSYEQYF
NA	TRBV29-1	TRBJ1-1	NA	TGCAGCGGAAGGGGGTTGAACACTGAAGCTTTCTTT	CSGRGLNTEAFF
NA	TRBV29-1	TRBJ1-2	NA	TGCAGCGTTATACAGGGACGTGGCTACACCTTC	CSVIQGRGYTF
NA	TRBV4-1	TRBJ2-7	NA	TGCGCCAGCAGCCAAGAACAGGCCCAACGCGAGCAGTACTTC	CASSQEQAQREQYF
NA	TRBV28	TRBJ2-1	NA	TGTGCCAGCACCCCCGGGACAAGGCCCTACAATGAGCAGTTCTTC	CASTPGTRPYNEQFF
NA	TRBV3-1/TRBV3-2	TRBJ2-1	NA	TGTGCCAGCAGCCCACTCCCTTACATCGGACAGTCTCACTATGGTGAGGACAATGAGCAGTTCTTC	CASSPLPYIGQSHYGEDNEQFF
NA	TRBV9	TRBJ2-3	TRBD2	TGTGCCAGCAGCGTAGTAGCGGGGAGTATGAATACGCAGTATTTT	CASSVVAGSMNTQYF
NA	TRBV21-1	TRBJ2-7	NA	TGTGCCAGCAGTAAAGGGGGACAGCCTACACTCCACAGCTCCTACGAGCAGTACTTC	CASSKGGQPTLHSSYEQYF
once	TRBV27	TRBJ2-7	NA	TGTGCCAGCTACCAGACATCTGGATCTCTCCTCCACGAGCAGTACTTC	CASYQTSGSLLHEQYF
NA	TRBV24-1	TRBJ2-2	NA	TGTGCCACCAGTGAGCGTCACGTCCAAATTAACACCGGGGAGCTGTTTTTT	CATSERHVQINTGELFF
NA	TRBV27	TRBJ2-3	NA	TGTGCCAGCGTTTCCCCCACAGATACGCAATATTTT	CASVSPTDTQYF
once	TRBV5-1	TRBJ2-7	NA	TGCGCCAGCAGCTTGGAGGGGTACGAGCAGTACTTC	CASSLEGYEQYF
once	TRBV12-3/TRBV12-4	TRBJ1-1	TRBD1	TGTGCCAGCAGTTTGGGACAGGGGGGTGAAGCTTTCTTT	CASSLGQGGEAFF
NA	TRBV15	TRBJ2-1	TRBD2	TGTGCCACCCGGACGGAGCGGGGGGTTTACAATGAGCAGTTCTTC	CATRTERGVYNEQFF
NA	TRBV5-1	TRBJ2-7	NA	TGCGCCAGCAGCGTTGACGGACAGCTACTCTACGAGCAGTACTTC	CASSVDGQLLYEQYF
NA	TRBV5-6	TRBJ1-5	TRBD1	TGTGCCAGCAGCAGGGGACAGGGCTTGGGGCAGCCCCAGCATTTT	CASSRGQGLGQPQHF